These T cell receptor beta chains were read from a single sample in a study of T cell repertoires in cytomegalovirus infection. For these receptors, no antigen is known. Using its own MiXCR run on the reads, TCRdb lists one record per CDR3 protein. The data contain some 320,000 distinct CDR3 sequences, 25% to 30% of them singletons. The sequences come from cultured PBMCs, collected from culture after CMV antigen stimulation. Source of these receptors: a human donor in good health (CMV status not recorded). Some clones in this sample may be carry-over from other donors' samples. Both conserved end residues are part of each CDR3. Fields, in order: V gene, D gene, clone size, J gene, CDR3 protein, CDR3 DNA. The D gene is left open where the match is weak. Clone size, where shown, is once, few, many, or a class for clones that have expanded.

V: TRBV12-3/TRBV12-4
D: -
size: -
J: TRBJ1-2
CDR3: CANSQGPTYGYTF
DNA: TGTGCCAACAGCCAGGGACCAACCTATGGCTACACCTTC

V: TRBV27
D: TRBD2
size: few
J: TRBJ2-3
CDR3: CASSLSVPLAGHITRTDTQYF
DNA: TGTGCCAGCAGTCTCAGCGTCCCTCTAGCGGGACACATTACACGCACAGATACGCAGTATTTT

V: TRBV19
D: -
size: -
J: TRBJ2-2
CDR3: CASKEEPLSSTGELFF
DNA: TGTGCCAGTAAAGAGGAACCCCTATCGTCCACCGGGGAGCTGTTTTTT

V: TRBV7-2
D: -
size: -
J: TRBJ2-5
CDR3: CASSTRRQETQYF
DNA: TGTGCCAGCAGCACCAGGCGTCAAGAGACCCAGTACTTC

V: TRBV18
D: -
size: -
J: TRBJ2-1
CDR3: CASSPRGSLGNEQFF
DNA: TGTGCCAGCTCACCCCGAGGGAGTTTGGGCAATGAGCAGTTCTTC

V: TRBV19
D: -
size: -
J: TRBJ2-2
CDR3: CASLQLFGGTGELFF
DNA: TGTGCCAGTCTACAGCTCTTTGGGGGCACCGGGGAGCTGTTTTTT

V: TRBV20-1
D: -
size: -
J: TRBJ2-1
CDR3: CSASTGSSYNEQFF
DNA: TGCAGTGCTAGCACTGGGAGCTCCTACAATGAGCAGTTCTTC

V: TRBV7-8
D: -
size: few
J: TRBJ1-6
CDR3: CASSLRGAFYNSPLHF
DNA: TGTGCCAGCAGCTTAAGGGGAGCCTTCTATAATTCACCCCTCCACTTT

V: TRBV20-1
D: -
size: once
J: TRBJ2-7
CDR3: CSARDPRGIQYEQYF
DNA: TGCAGTGCTAGAGATCCTCGCGGGATCCAATACGAGCAGTACTTC

V: TRBV30
D: TRBD1
size: -
J: TRBJ1-1
CDR3: CAWSVPGQGWNTEAFF
DNA: TGTGCCTGGAGTGTACCGGGACAGGGATGGAACACTGAAGCTTTCTTT

V: TRBV7-8
D: -
size: once
J: TRBJ1-5
CDR3: CASSLVGAFNQPQHF
DNA: TGTGCCAGCAGCTTAGTCGGGGCCTTCAATCAGCCCCAGCATTTT

V: TRBV28
D: TRBD2
size: many
J: TRBJ2-3
CDR3: CASSLGLAGGIGDTQYF
DNA: TGTGCCAGCAGTTTGGGACTAGCGGGAGGTATTGGGGATACGCAGTATTTT

V: TRBV3-1
D: -
size: -
J: TRBJ2-7
CDR3: CASSQVVDGHEQYF
DNA: TGTGCCAGCAGCCAAGTCGTCGACGGCCACGAGCAGTACTTC

V: TRBV28
D: TRBD1
size: many
J: TRBJ2-7
CDR3: CASSPIGTGISYEQYF
DNA: TGTGCCAGCAGTCCGATTGGGACAGGCATCTCCTACGAGCAGTACTTC

V: TRBV3-1
D: -
size: -
J: TRBJ1-5
CDR3: CASSQAGANSNQPQHF
DNA: TGTGCCAGCAGCCAAGCGGGGGCAAATAGCAATCAGCCCCAGCATTTT

V: TRBV7-2
D: TRBD1
size: few
J: TRBJ1-2
CDR3: CASSRTGVVNYGYTF
DNA: TGTGCCAGCAGTCGGACAGGGGTTGTGAACTATGGCTACACCTTC

V: TRBV6-1
D: -
size: -
J: TRBJ2-7
CDR3: CASSLQGSEQYF
DNA: TGTGCCAGCAGTCTACAGGGCAGCGAGCAGTACTTC

V: TRBV18
D: TRBD1
size: -
J: TRBJ2-7
CDR3: CASSPSWDSSYEQYF
DNA: TGTGCCAGCTCACCGTCCTGGGACAGCTCCTACGAGCAGTACTTC

V: TRBV11-2
D: -
size: -
J: TRBJ1-1
CDR3: CASSLVPHLNTEAFF
DNA: TGTGCCAGCAGCTTAGTGCCCCATTTGAACACTGAAGCTTTCTTT

V: TRBV29-1
D: -
size: -
J: TRBJ2-3
CDR3: CSVVWRGSGTDTQYF
DNA: TGCAGCGTTGTTTGGCGGGGATCTGGCACAGATACGCAGTATTTT

V: TRBV12-3/TRBV12-4
D: -
size: -
J: TRBJ2-7
CDR3: CASSLGGGPHEQYF
DNA: TGTGCCAGCAGTTTAGGTGGGGGCCCACACGAGCAGTACTTC

V: TRBV7-6
D: -
size: many
J: TRBJ2-7
CDR3: CASSLEGQSHYEQYF
DNA: TGTGCCAGCAGCTTAGAAGGACAGAGTCACTACGAGCAGTACTTC

V: TRBV7-3
D: TRBD2
size: -
J: TRBJ2-6
CDR3: CASSLGTSLYSGANVLTF
DNA: TGTGCCAGCAGCTTAGGGACTAGCCTATACTCTGGGGCCAACGTCCTGACTTTC

V: TRBV6-2/TRBV6-3
D: -
size: few
J: TRBJ1-4
CDR3: CASSYLGPRGEKLFF
DNA: TGTGCCAGCAGTTACCTGGGACCGAGGGGTGAAAAACTGTTTTTT

V: TRBV19
D: -
size: few
J: TRBJ2-1
CDR3: CASSSRYNEQFF
DNA: TGTGCCAGTAGTTCCCGCTACAATGAGCAGTTCTTC

V: TRBV5-6
D: TRBD1
size: -
J: TRBJ1-6
CDR3: CASSRSLLGQGNSPLHF
DNA: TGTGCCAGCAGCCGATCCTTATTAGGACAGGGGAATTCACCCCTCCACTTT

V: TRBV6-6
D: -
size: few
J: TRBJ1-6
CDR3: CASSYAGGEGDNSPLHF
DNA: TGTGCCAGCAGTTACGCGGGGGGGGAAGGGGATAATTCACCCCTCCACTTT

V: TRBV10-2
D: TRBD2
size: -
J: TRBJ2-3
CDR3: CASSESSGLAGFSTDTQYF
DNA: TGCGCCAGCAGTGAGTCCTCGGGACTAGCGGGGTTTAGCACAGATACGCAGTATTTT

V: TRBV5-5
D: -
size: few
J: TRBJ1-4
CDR3: CASSLDGREGEKLFF
DNA: TGTGCCAGCAGCTTGGATGGCAGGGAAGGCGAAAAACTGTTTTTT

V: TRBV7-8
D: TRBD1
size: many
J: TRBJ2-7
CDR3: CASSLASGTAWSYEQYF
DNA: TGTGCCAGCAGCTTAGCTTCAGGGACAGCTTGGTCCTACGAGCAGTACTTC

V: TRBV10-2
D: -
size: once
J: TRBJ1-1
CDR3: CASSESLRETFF
DNA: TGCGCCAGCAGTGAGTCATTAAGGGAAACTTTCTTT

V: TRBV6-1
D: -
size: -
J: TRBJ2-7
CDR3: CASSFRDNSYEQYF
DNA: TGTGCCAGCAGTTTCCGGGACAACTCCTACGAGCAGTACTTC

V: TRBV11-2
D: TRBD2
size: -
J: TRBJ2-7
CDR3: CASSLGLAGGPKGYEQYF
DNA: TGTGCCAGCAGCTTAGGTCTAGCGGGAGGCCCCAAGGGCTACGAGCAGTACTTC

V: TRBV12-3/TRBV12-4
D: TRBD2
size: many
J: TRBJ2-1
CDR3: CASSLISGSPHNEQFF
DNA: TGTGCCAGCAGTTTGATTAGCGGGAGCCCTCACAATGAGCAGTTCTTC

V: TRBV5-4
D: -
size: few
J: TRBJ1-2
CDR3: CASSLGATNYGYTF
DNA: TGTGCCAGCAGCTTGGGGGCCACTAACTATGGCTACACCTTC

V: TRBV7-9
D: -
size: few
J: TRBJ2-7
CDR3: CASSLGKYEQYF
DNA: TGTGCCAGCAGCTTAGGGAAATACGAGCAGTACTTC

V: TRBV5-8
D: -
size: few
J: TRBJ2-1
CDR3: CASRDSPEGNEQFF
DNA: TGTGCCAGCAGAGACAGTCCCGAAGGCAATGAGCAGTTCTTC

V: TRBV20-1
D: -
size: -
J: TRBJ2-1
CDR3: CSARVWGAGELYNEQFF
DNA: TGCAGTGCTAGAGTTTGGGGGGCGGGGGAGCTCTACAATGAGCAGTTCTTC

V: TRBV25-1
D: -
size: -
J: TRBJ2-3
CDR3: CASSDPGLNTDTQYF
DNA: TGTGCCAGCAGTGACCCGGGACTCAACACAGATACGCAGTATTTT

V: TRBV12-3/TRBV12-4
D: -
size: few
J: TRBJ1-2
CDR3: CASSFGRGGYTF
DNA: TGTGCCAGCAGTTTCGGCAGGGGTGGCTACACCTTC

V: TRBV6-1
D: -
size: few
J: TRBJ1-5
CDR3: CASSQQGGDQPQHF
DNA: TGTGCCAGCAGCCAACAGGGTGGGGATCAGCCCCAGCATTTT